This T cell receptor beta chain was identified in a study of T cell responses to AZD1222 COVID-19 vaccine. Findings and limits, study-wide: Clonal diversity may have been underestimated, and the donors were mostly white British, with more females than males.

Clones were sequenced by immunoSEQ multiplex PCR, and TCRdb holds only the in-frame ones, with some missing. The sample has some 110,000 clones, roughly 93% seen once; the top ten hold about 1.4%. The V gene end was trimmed by 6 bases and the J gene end by 3 bases; junction bases not matched to a gene: 8. This CDR3 spans 15 amino acids. CDR1 SQVTM and CDR2 ANQGSEA come from the germline V gene. Regarding this clone: Its cognate antigen is unknown.

The source is an adult who received the AZD1222 COVID-19 vaccine. The chain joins TRBV29-1 to TRBJ2-3, with 11 positions matching TRBD1. The sample here was peripheral blood, taken 28 days after the second AZD1222 dose. The CDR3: CSVSGRDRGTDTQYF. CDR3 sequence (DNA): TGCAGCGTGAGCGGCCGGGACAGGGGGACAGATACGCAGTATTTT.